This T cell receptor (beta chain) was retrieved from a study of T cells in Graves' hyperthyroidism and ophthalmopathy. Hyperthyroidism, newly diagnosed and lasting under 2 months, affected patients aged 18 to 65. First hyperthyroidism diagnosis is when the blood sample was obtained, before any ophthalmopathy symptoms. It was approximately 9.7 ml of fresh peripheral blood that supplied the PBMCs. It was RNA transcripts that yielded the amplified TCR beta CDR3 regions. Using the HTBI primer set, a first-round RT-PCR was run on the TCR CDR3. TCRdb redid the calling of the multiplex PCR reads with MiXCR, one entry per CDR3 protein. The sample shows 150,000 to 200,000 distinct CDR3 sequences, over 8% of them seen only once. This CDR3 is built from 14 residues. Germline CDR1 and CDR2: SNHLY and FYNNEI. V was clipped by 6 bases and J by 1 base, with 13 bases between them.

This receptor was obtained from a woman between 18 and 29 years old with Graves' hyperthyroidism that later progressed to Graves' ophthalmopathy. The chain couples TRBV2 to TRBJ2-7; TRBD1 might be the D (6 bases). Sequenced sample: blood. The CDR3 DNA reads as TGTGCCAGCAGGGACAGATACCTTTCCTACGAGCAGTACTTC. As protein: CASRDRYLSYEQYF.